This entry lists 17 T cell receptor beta chains sequenced from one sample in a study of human T cells and chemical hapten exposure. TCRdb fed the RACE reads into MiXCR, producing one record per CDR3 protein. The sample contains roughly 120,000 distinct CDR3 sequences, approximately 9% of which appear only once. The time point here: healthy volunteer bleed at 2 weeks. From whole blood left unfractionated, total RNA was extracted. Sequences were obtained from whole blood. Receptors were obtained from a male donor in good health. Some clones in this sample may be carry-over from other donors' samples.

This clonotype was detected a few times. V is TRBV14 and J is TRBJ1-1; D may be TRBD1 (5 bases). Between the trimmed V and J ends, which lost 5 bases and 0 bases, there was a span of 13 bases. CDR1 and CDR2 from the germline V gene are SGHDN and FVKESK. This CDR3 spans 15 amino acids. The CDR3 DNA reads as TGTGCCAGCAGCTCGACAGTTTCCTTGAACACTGAAGCTTTCTTT. As protein: CASSSTVSLNTEAFF.

CDR3 DNA: TGTGCCAGCAGGCTAGACGATGAGACCCAGTACTTC. This encodes CASRLDDETQYF. The V and J genes are TRBV2 and TRBJ2-5; D is ambiguous. There are 12 residues in the CDR3. Trimming cost V 6 bases and J 5 bases, with 10 bases left between them. The germline CDR1 and CDR2 sequences are SNHLY and FYNNEI.

This clonotype was seen at least ten times. The chain recombines TRBV19 with TRBJ2-7; 7 nucleotides line up with TRBD2. Germline V gene data show CDR1 as LNHDA and CDR2 as SQIVND (reference sequence). The V gene end was trimmed by 5 bases and the J gene end by 1 base; junction bases not matched to a gene: 5. This CDR3 region has 14 residues. The CDR3 spells CASSPRTRSYEQYF. The CDR3 nucleotides are TGTGCCAGTAGTCCCCGGACTAGATCCTACGAGCAGTACTTC.

The chain uses TRBV19 and TRBJ1-5; D gene uncertain. V lost 7 bases, J lost 0 bases, and 7 bases lay in between. This CDR3 is built from 13 residues. Per the germline V gene, CDR1 is LNHDA and CDR2 is SQIVND (reference sequence). CDR3 sequence reads: CASTVHSNQPQHF. DNA for the CDR3: TGTGCCAGTACGGTCCATAGCAATCAGCCCCAGCATTTT.

This clonotype was seen repeatedly, ten times or more. J is TRBJ2-5 and V is TRBV7-3; 12 positions match TRBD1. CDR1 is SGHTA, CDR2 FQGTGA, per germline. V shed 0 bases, J shed 5 bases, and the junction held 4 bases outside the gene matches. The CDR3 extends over 16 amino acids. CDR3 region: CASSLTTGQGAETQYF. The CDR3 nucleotides read TGTGCCAGCAGCTTAACAACGGGACAGGGGGCTGAGACCCAGTACTTC.

This clonotype has a handful of counts. V gene TRBV5-6 combines with J gene TRBJ2-2, with a tentative D call TRBD1 (5 bases). Germline V gives CDR1 SGHDT, CDR2 YYEEEE. The V gene lost 2 bases and the J gene lost 4 bases, with 6 bases spanning the gap. The CDR3 consists of 13 residues. In DNA, the CDR3 is TGTGCCAGCAGCTTTACAGGCACCGGGGAGCTGTTTTTT. The encoded protein is CASSFTGTGELFF.

The gene calls are TRBV4-3 and TRBJ2-1; D gene unclear. This CDR3 has 13 residues. From germline, CDR1 is LGHNA and CDR2 YSLEER. Trimming pared 2 bases from V and 8 bases from J, leaving 10 bases between. The CDR3 loop reads CASSQKRFDEQFF. The CDR3 nucleotides are TGCGCCAGCAGCCAAAAGAGGTTCGATGAGCAGTTCTTC.

The J gene is TRBJ2-3, the V gene TRBV11-3; 8 nucleotides align to TRBD1. Losses at the gene ends were 1 base for V and 0 bases for J; bases not matched to a gene: 3. CDR3 length: 16 amino acids. The germline CDR1 and CDR2 sequences are SGHNT and YENEEA. For the CDR3, the DNA is TGTGCCAGCAGCTTAGGGAGACAGGGGAGCACAGATACGCAGTATTTT. Protein: CASSLGRQGSTDTQYF. Together with reference TRBV11-3 and TRBJ2-3, the CDR3 gives the full variable domain: EAGVVQSPRYKIIEKKQPVAFWCNPISGHNTLYWYLQNLGQGPELLIRYENEEAVDDSQLPKDRFSAERLKGVDSTLKIQPAELGDSAVYLCASSLGRQGSTDTQYFGPGTRLTVL.

The chain recombines TRBV6-5 with TRBJ2-3; TRBD1 agrees at 7 bases. After removal of 0 bases from V and 4 bases from J, the junction contained 13 bases not matched to a gene. The germline CDR1 and CDR2 sequences are MNHEY and SVGAGI. The CDR3 runs 18 residues. The CDR3 here is CASSYSRPTGAESDTQYF. The CDR3 DNA follows: TGTGCCAGCAGTTACTCAAGGCCTACAGGGGCGGAATCAGATACGCAGTATTTT.

The rearrangement links TRBV20-1 to TRBJ2-1, with TRBD2 matching 11 bases. The V segment lost 6 bases and the J segment 5 bases; nucleotides outside the gene matches: 9. This CDR3 is built from 15 residues. CDR1 DFQATT and CDR2 SNEGSKA come from the germline V gene (reference sequence). The CDR3 nucleotides read TGCAGTGCCCCCCGGGGACTAGCGGTTAACAATGAGCAGTTCTTC. Its translation: CSAPRGLAVNNEQFF.

This clonotype was seen more than once but under ten times. The chain has TRBV20-1 and TRBJ2-5, with 7 positions matching TRBD1. From germline, CDR1 is DFQATT and CDR2 SNEGSKA (reference sequence). This CDR3 region has 15 residues. V dropped 0 bases and J dropped 4; count of bases not matched to a gene: 8. This CDR3 is CSARDLGRGSETQYF. The CDR3 DNA follows: TGCAGTGCTAGAGATCTAGGCAGGGGGTCAGAGACCCAGTACTTC.

This clonotype was detected ten times or more. V usage is TRBV7-9 and J usage is TRBJ1-3; D might be TRBD1 (6 bases). The germline gives CDR1 SEHNR, CDR2 FQNEAQ (reference sequence). V gave up 5 bases and J gave up 2 bases, with 13 bases separating them. CDR3 size: 15 residues. In DNA form, the CDR3 reads TGTGCCAGCAGCCCACAGGGAGGCGCTGGAAACACCATATATTTT. Translation: CASSPQGGAGNTIYF.

This clonotype was counted many times. The genes are TRBV20-1 and TRBJ1-2; a possible D gene is TRBD1 (6 bases). This CDR3 is built from 14 residues. The germline V gene has CDR1 DFQATT and CDR2 SNEGSKA (reference sequence). Trimming removed 3 bases from V and 7 bases from J, with 18 bases in between. The CDR3 protein is CSASPGTTRGGYTF. CDR3 DNA: TGCAGTGCTAGCCCCGGGACTACCAGGGGTGGCTACACCTTC.

This clonotype came up many times. V and J are TRBV7-9 and TRBJ1-5, with unresolved D. Trimming removed 5 bases at V and 6 bases at J, with 8 bases between. CDR1 is SEHNR and CDR2 is FQNEAQ in the germline V gene (reference sequence). The CDR3 is 12 amino acids. CDR3 sequence: CASSRDSQPQHF. The CDR3 DNA follows: TGTGCCAGCAGCCGCGATTCTCAGCCCCAGCATTTT.

This clonotype was seen only a few times. J is TRBJ2-1 and V is TRBV24-1; TRBD2 is a possible D gene (6 bases). The germline V gene has CDR1 KGHDR and CDR2 SFDVKD. There are 13 residues in the CDR3. Trimming cost V 4 bases and J 9 bases, with 12 bases left between them. The CDR3 nucleotides are TGTGCCACCAGTGACGGGAGTTACCTTGAGCAGTTCTTC. Translating gives CATSDGSYLEQFF.

This clonotype was picked up a small number of times. This chain joins TRBV6-1 and TRBJ1-2; D may be TRBD1 (6 bases). The germline V gene encodes CDR1 MNHNS and CDR2 SASEGT. V was trimmed by 2 bases and J by 5 bases, leaving 12 bases between them. The CDR3 consists of 14 residues. CDR3 coding DNA: TGTGCCAGCAGTGAAACAGGGTATCGGTATGGCTACACCTTC. Translating it yields CASSETGYRYGYTF.

V gene TRBV7-6 combines with J gene TRBJ2-7; 7 bases fit TRBD2. This CDR3 comprises 18 residues. V shed 4 bases, J shed 5 bases, and the junction held 20 bases outside the gene matches. Germline V gives CDR1 SGHVS, CDR2 FNYEAQ. CDR3 nucleotides: TGTGCCAGCAGCTCCCTTTCGCTAGCGGCCTCACCCTCGGACGAGCAGTACTTC. Translation: CASSSLSLAASPSDEQYF.